The 21 T cell receptor beta chains given below trace back to one sample, sequenced in a study of T cell responses to AZD1222 COVID-19 vaccine. Profiled with immunoSEQ multiplex PCR; TCRdb holds only in-frame clones, not every one. The table includes more than 80,000 clones, roughly 86% detected once. The sequenced sample was peripheral blood, obtained on day 0 of AZD1222 vaccination. These receptors were collected from an adult in good health.

This chain links TRBV2 with TRBJ1-5; 8 nucleotides align to TRBD1. J was trimmed by 1 base and V by 4 bases; bases with no gene match: 3. This CDR3 has 15 residues. The germline gives CDR1 SNHLY, CDR2 FYNNEI. CDR3 loop: CASSGQGASNQPQHF. CDR3 in DNA: TGTGCCAGCAGTGGGCAGGGGGCAAGCAATCAGCCCCAGCATTTT.

This rearrangement joins TRBV2 to TRBJ2-7; TRBD2 aligns across 12 bases. CDR3 length: 14 amino acids. The trim removed 10 bases at V and 2 bases at J, leaving 6 bases unmatched. Germline V lookup: CDR1 SNHLY, CDR2 FYNNEI. The DNA of the CDR3 is TGTGCCACCCAGAGGACTAGCGGGACCTACGAGCAGTACTTC. It codes for CATQRTSGTYEQYF.

The CDR3 is CASSPGRNTEAFF. CDR3 coding DNA: TGTGCCAGCAGCCCCGGGCGGAACACTGAAGCTTTCTTT. The rearrangement joins TRBV3-1 (or the pseudogene TRBV3-2) to TRBJ1-1; D remains ambiguous. The germline V gene has CDR1 LGHDT and CDR2 YNNKEL (reference sequence). This CDR3 is built from 13 residues. V shed 4 bases and J shed 1 base, with 7 bases lying between them.

The rearrangement uses TRBV4-3 and TRBJ2-1, with D hard to call. V was clipped by 0 bases and J by 0 bases, with 12 bases between them. Germline V gives CDR1 LGHNA, CDR2 YSLEER. This CDR3 has 17 amino acids. Here the CDR3 DNA reads TGCGCCAGCAGCCAAGAAGGCGATCTCGTCTCCTACAATGAGCAGTTCTTC. Translated, it gives CASSQEGDLVSYNEQFF.

This chain uses TRBV19 with TRBJ2-1; D is possibly TRBD1 (5 bases). CDR3 length equals 15 residues. V gave up 4 bases and J gave up 1 base, with 11 bases separating them. From germline, CDR1 is LNHDA and CDR2 SQIVND (reference sequence). The CDR3 loop is CASSRTGDSYNEQFF. In DNA form, the CDR3 reads TGTGCCAGTAGTAGAACAGGTGATTCCTACAATGAGCAGTTCTTC.

CDR3 in amino acids: CASSSPGQVVYEQYF. The CDR3 DNA is TGTGCCAGTAGTTCCCCGGGACAGGTGGTCTACGAGCAGTACTTC. The gene calls are TRBV19 and TRBJ2-7; TRBD1 matches at 8 bases. Germline CDR1 LNHDA, CDR2 SQIVND (reference sequence). With 5 bases clipped from V and 3 bases from J, the junction kept 9 bases outside the gene matches. The CDR3 covers 15 residues. The full variable domain, in which reference TRBV19 and TRBJ2-7 provide the parts outside the CDR3, is DGGITQSPKYLFRKEGQNVTLSCEQNLNHDAMYWYRQDPGQGLRLIYYSQIVNDFQKGDIAEGYSVSREKKESFPLTVTSAQKNPTAFYLCASSSPGQVVYEQYFGPGTRLTVT.

The J gene is TRBJ1-6, the V gene TRBV6-5; no definite D call. The CDR3 runs 13 residues. The V gene's germline CDR1 is MNHEY and CDR2 SVGAGI. Between the trimmed V and J ends, which lost 0 bases and 10 bases, there was a span of 7 bases. In nucleotides, the CDR3 is TGTGCCAGCAGTTACTCCGCTTACTCACCCCTCCACTTT. It translates to CASSYSAYSPLHF.

The J gene is TRBJ1-1, the V gene TRBV7-3; D call uncertain. V lost 8 bases, J lost 0 bases, and 13 bases lay in between. This CDR3 has 14 amino acids. The germline V gene encodes CDR1 SGHTA and CDR2 FQGTGA. The CDR3 DNA is TGTGCCAGCCATGCCTTTCGAGTGAACACTGAAGCTTTCTTT. As protein: CASHAFRVNTEAFF. Supplemented by reference TRBV7-3 and TRBJ1-1, the full variable domain reads GAGVSQTPSNKVTEKGKYVELRCDPISGHTALYWYRQSLGQGPEFLIYFQGTGAADDSGLPNDRFFAVRPEGSVSTLKIQRTERGDSAVYLCASHAFRVNTEAFFGQGTRLTVV.

The chain recombines TRBV16 with TRBJ1-5, with D unclear. There are 15 residues in the CDR3. CDR1 is KGHSY and CDR2 is FQNENV in the germline V gene. The V and J ends lost 2 bases and 1 base respectively, with 9 bases between them. The CDR3 bases are TGTGCCAGCAGCCAAACCCTGAACAGCAATCAGCCCCAGCATTTT. Translation gives CASSQTLNSNQPQHF.

The genes are TRBV6-4 and TRBJ1-4, with 7 bases lining up with TRBD1. This CDR3 is built from 15 residues. The ends lost 5 bases at V and 5 bases at J; junction bases unmatched: 8. Looked up from germline, CDR1 is MRHNA and CDR2 is SNTAGT. CDR3 bases: TGTGCCAGCAGTCCAAGGGGGCTAGAAAATGAAAAACTGTTTTTT. Its translation is CASSPRGLENEKLFF.

This rearrangement joins TRBV5-4 to TRBJ2-1, with 10 bases that match TRBD2. Germline CDR1 is SGHNT and CDR2 is YYREEE (reference sequence). Trimming removed 4 bases from V and 10 bases from J; junction bases left unmatched: 11. The CDR3 covers 15 residues. The CDR3 DNA follows: TGTGCCAGCAGCCCGGGACTAGCGAACTTTAAGGAGCAGTTCTTC. Translating it yields CASSPGLANFKEQFF.

CDR3 sequence (DNA): TGTGCCAGCAGCCTTTTACAGAACTACGAGCAGTACTTC. Its translation is CASSLLQNYEQYF. The gene calls are TRBV5-6 and TRBJ2-7; no reliable D call. The germline V gene encodes CDR1 SGHDT and CDR2 YYEEEE. V was pared by 4 bases and J by 3 bases, with 11 bases between. This CDR3 is 13 amino acids long.

The chain is built from TRBV3-1 (or the pseudogene TRBV3-2) and TRBJ2-7; D is ambiguous. Between the trimmed V and J ends, which lost 9 bases and 3 bases, there was a span of 21 bases. There are 15 residues in the CDR3. Germline lookup yields CDR1 LGHDT and CDR2 YNNKEL (reference sequence). In DNA, the CDR3 is TGTGCCAGTCAGCCCTCCCCCGGCGGTCGCTACGAGCAGTACTTC. Amino acids: CASQPSPGGRYEQYF.

The rearrangement joins TRBV16 to TRBJ1-2, with unresolved D. The V end was cut by 5 bases, the J end by 1 base, with 14 bases between. The CDR3 contains 15 residues. CDR1 and CDR2 (germline): KGHSY, FQNENV. The CDR3 DNA reads TGTGCCAGCAGCGCTTCGGCGGCAGTTAACTATGGCTACACCTTC. This translates into CASSASAAVNYGYTF.

The chain uses TRBV28 and TRBJ2-7; D assignment may be TRBD1 or TRBD2 (6 bases each). The CDR3 contains 15 residues. V was shortened by 7 bases and J by 3 bases, with 19 bases between the two germline ends. The germline V gene has CDR1 MDHEN and CDR2 SYDVKM. CDR3 nucleotides: TGTGCCAGCACCAAAGGGGGGACCCTCCACTACGAGCAGTACTTC. Translation: CASTKGGTLHYEQYF.

This clone appeared a few times. The chain is built from TRBV7-3 and TRBJ2-5; TRBD2 agrees at 8 bases. CDR3 size: 15 residues. Germline V lookup: CDR1 SGHTA, CDR2 FQGTGA. After removal of 4 bases from V and 0 bases from J, the junction contained 4 bases not matched to a gene. CDR3 region: CASSSIAGNQETQYF. CDR3 DNA: TGTGCCAGCAGCTCCATAGCGGGAAACCAAGAGACCCAGTACTTC.

V and J are TRBV29-1 and TRBJ2-7; 9 nucleotides align to TRBD1. Unmatched junction bases numbered 4, after V lost 3 bases and J lost 4 bases. CDR1 and CDR2 from the germline V gene are SQVTM and ANQGSEA. This CDR3 region has 13 residues. DNA of the CDR3: TGCAGCGTTGATGGACAGGGGAGTTACGAGCAGTACTTC. Translating gives CSVDGQGSYEQYF.

CDR3 coding DNA: TGCAGCGTCGTCTCCGGGACTAGAGTAGAGACCCAGTACTTC. Amino acids: CSVVSGTRVETQYF. V is TRBV29-1 and J is TRBJ2-5, with 8 nucleotides matching TRBD2. The CDR3 is 14 residues long. The germline CDR1 and CDR2 sequences are SQVTM and ANQGSEA. With 6 bases clipped from V and 4 bases from J, the junction kept 10 bases outside the gene matches.

The rearrangement links TRBV27 to TRBJ1-1; maybe TRBD1 (5 bases). V lost 1 base to trimming and J lost 1 base, with 16 bases between them. The length of the CDR3 is 17 residues. Germline V CDR1 and CDR2: MNHEY, SMNVEV (reference sequence). The DNA for the CDR3 is TGTGCCAGCAGTTTATATGGGGGAAAGGGCCGGAACACTGAAGCTTTCTTT. Amino acid sequence: CASSLYGGKGRNTEAFF.

This rearrangement joins TRBV7-2 to TRBJ1-1, with 8 bases lining up with TRBD1. The CDR3 covers 15 residues. V gave up 4 bases and J gave up 1 base; unmatched junction bases: 5. Per the germline V gene, CDR1 is SGHTA and CDR2 is FQGNSA. The CDR3 sequence: CASSSGGNRNTEAFF. The CDR3 nucleotides read TGTGCCAGCAGCTCAGGGGGCAATAGGAACACTGAAGCTTTCTTT.

This clone has just one count. The rearrangement joins TRBV28 to TRBJ2-7; D gene unclear. The germline gives CDR1 MDHEN, CDR2 SYDVKM. This CDR3 spans 18 amino acids. Trimming took 3 bases from V and 0 from J, leaving 21 bases between them. The CDR3 DNA is TGTGCCAGCAGTTTTTGGTTAGAGTCCCCGCTAGGCTCCTACGAGCAGTACTTC. Protein sequence: CASSFWLESPLGSYEQYF.